This record concerns one T cell receptor (beta chain) sequence. A read error may explain this, as a much larger clone is one base away. In addition to blood RNA drawn from unsorted whole blood, germline DNA was extracted. This entry is derived from a study of tumor-infiltrating lymphocytes in primary liver carcinoma. Turning to the study itself: The study reported T1-T3 N0M0 tumors spanning 4.2 to 10 cm.

CDR1 is SGHAT, CDR2 FQNNGV, per germline. Trimming cost V 5 bases and J 2 bases; bases outside gene matches: 12. CDR3 length: 18 amino acids. TCR beta cDNA came from roughly 450 ng total RNA, primed with a constant-region primer. Libraries covering TCR beta were generated through three nested multiplex PCR rounds (using a slightly modified ARM-PCR). The first two PCR rounds, around 10 cycles each, used TRBV1-TRBV30 forward primers and a C-beta reverse primer. A single record per CDR3 protein comes from TCRdb applying MiXCR to the multiplex PCR reads. The table includes about 180,000 distinct CDR3 sequences, approximately 60% detected once.

The chain joins TRBV11-2 to TRBJ2-7, with 13 bases lining up with TRBD2. The clonotype was recovered from a middle-aged man with primary liver carcinoma and hepatitis B virus infection. Sequencing was performed on peripheral blood. CDR3 coding DNA: TGTGCCAGCAGCCGTAGACTAGCGGGAGGTAATCTTCCCTACGAGCAGTACTTC. Encoded protein: CASSRRLAGGNLPYEQYF.